This T cell receptor (beta chain) was observed in a study of tumor and adjacent non-tumor tissue in lung cancer (dated by TCRdb to the late 2010s). Notes on the research overall: Of the cohort, eleven to twelve patients had adenocarcinoma, 2 had squamous cell carcinoma and 1 had small cell lung cancer. Among the approximately 15 patients, ages ranged from about 31 to 76 years, approximately 10 were men and 5 were women, and disease was TNM stage I to III. Using bulk TCRbeta repertoires from roughly 14 lung cancer patients, the study set lung tumor tissue side by side with matched distant non-tumor lung tissue. Sequencing generated a total of 95 million to 150 million productive TCRbeta reads, averaging around 4.2 million reads per sample. TCRbeta CDR3 sequencing was performed on 30 to 35 paired specimens, with one tumor sample and one normal lung sample collected per patient. Beyond this particular receptor, the publication reports: Only approximately 14 patients were included in the cohort, and the need for larger samples and more detailed clinical data was noted by the authors. Younger patients had significantly higher TCR diversity, and higher tumor TCR diversity was associated with shorter overall and disease-free survival. A significantly larger cumulative share of the repertoire was made up by the top 100 clones in normal lung than in tumor tissue. Tumor tissue showed significantly higher TCR diversity (inverse Simpson) than normal lung tissue, at about 410 vs 180 (P = 0.0075, Mann-Whitney U test). The sequencing platform is not named in the methods, and unique molecular identifiers are not mentioned. Peripheral blood was not sequenced, so blood TCRbeta repertoires in these lung cancer patients were not examined.

Libraries were made using multiplex PCR. Instrument on record: Illumina HiSeq 2500. TCRbeta libraries were constructed through three rounds of nested PCR with primers (Table S4) according to protocols adapted from ARM-PCR. PCR products of 200-500 bp were gel-excised and purified with the QIAquick gel extraction kit before sequencing. The source study handled its data this way. Reads were cleaned using Trimmomatic, were merged into complete CDR3 sequences using FLASH, and were assigned to V(D)J germline segments using MiTCR. VDJtools was used to compute clonal diversity as the inverse Simpson's index. In-frame sequences lacking a premature stop codon were counted as productive reads. The public reads were reprocessed in TCRdb via fastp at Q25 and MiXCR, keeping in-frame beta chains. Every distinct CDR3 protein forms one entry, paired with its most common genes and DNA. These V and J calls rely on TCRdb rather than the paper's analysis. This sample comprises roughly 75,000 distinct CDR3 sequences, around four fifths of them detected only once. The ten largest clones add up to over 9.5% of the sample.

This clonotype counts as medium-sized (0.01 to 0.1%). This receptor's antigen is unknown. Base quality data are lacking; no much larger clone is found one base away. RNA was isolated from bulk, unsorted tissue, and RNA quality was assessed with a NanoDrop ND-1000 and an Agilent 2100. Newly diagnosed lung cancer patients without prior chemotherapy who had been admitted for thoracic surgery in China between August and November 2014 were enrolled as donors. Patients with previous radiotherapy or chemotherapy, or with another concurrent cancer, were excluded from the study. Surgical tissue pieces of 1-2 cm3 were preserved in RNAlater solution and were kept at -80 degrees C until use. The germline V gene encodes CDR1 MGHRA and CDR2 YSYEKL. Its CDR3 holds 13 amino acids, cysteine through phenylalanine. This entry keeps only the CDR3 DNA: 39 bases, framed from base 1. V is shortened by 6 bases, J by 9 bases, and the region joining them spans 17 bases.

The sequence joins TRBV4-1 to TRBJ2-5; TRBD2 is possibly the D segment (6 matching bases). The sequenced material came from lung tumor tissue. The TCR sequence derives from a woman aged 45-59 years with non-small cell lung cancer. The CDR3 here reads CASSPLGRESQYF. The DNA reads TGCGCCAGCAGTCCCCTAGGACGGGAGTCCCAGTACTTC.